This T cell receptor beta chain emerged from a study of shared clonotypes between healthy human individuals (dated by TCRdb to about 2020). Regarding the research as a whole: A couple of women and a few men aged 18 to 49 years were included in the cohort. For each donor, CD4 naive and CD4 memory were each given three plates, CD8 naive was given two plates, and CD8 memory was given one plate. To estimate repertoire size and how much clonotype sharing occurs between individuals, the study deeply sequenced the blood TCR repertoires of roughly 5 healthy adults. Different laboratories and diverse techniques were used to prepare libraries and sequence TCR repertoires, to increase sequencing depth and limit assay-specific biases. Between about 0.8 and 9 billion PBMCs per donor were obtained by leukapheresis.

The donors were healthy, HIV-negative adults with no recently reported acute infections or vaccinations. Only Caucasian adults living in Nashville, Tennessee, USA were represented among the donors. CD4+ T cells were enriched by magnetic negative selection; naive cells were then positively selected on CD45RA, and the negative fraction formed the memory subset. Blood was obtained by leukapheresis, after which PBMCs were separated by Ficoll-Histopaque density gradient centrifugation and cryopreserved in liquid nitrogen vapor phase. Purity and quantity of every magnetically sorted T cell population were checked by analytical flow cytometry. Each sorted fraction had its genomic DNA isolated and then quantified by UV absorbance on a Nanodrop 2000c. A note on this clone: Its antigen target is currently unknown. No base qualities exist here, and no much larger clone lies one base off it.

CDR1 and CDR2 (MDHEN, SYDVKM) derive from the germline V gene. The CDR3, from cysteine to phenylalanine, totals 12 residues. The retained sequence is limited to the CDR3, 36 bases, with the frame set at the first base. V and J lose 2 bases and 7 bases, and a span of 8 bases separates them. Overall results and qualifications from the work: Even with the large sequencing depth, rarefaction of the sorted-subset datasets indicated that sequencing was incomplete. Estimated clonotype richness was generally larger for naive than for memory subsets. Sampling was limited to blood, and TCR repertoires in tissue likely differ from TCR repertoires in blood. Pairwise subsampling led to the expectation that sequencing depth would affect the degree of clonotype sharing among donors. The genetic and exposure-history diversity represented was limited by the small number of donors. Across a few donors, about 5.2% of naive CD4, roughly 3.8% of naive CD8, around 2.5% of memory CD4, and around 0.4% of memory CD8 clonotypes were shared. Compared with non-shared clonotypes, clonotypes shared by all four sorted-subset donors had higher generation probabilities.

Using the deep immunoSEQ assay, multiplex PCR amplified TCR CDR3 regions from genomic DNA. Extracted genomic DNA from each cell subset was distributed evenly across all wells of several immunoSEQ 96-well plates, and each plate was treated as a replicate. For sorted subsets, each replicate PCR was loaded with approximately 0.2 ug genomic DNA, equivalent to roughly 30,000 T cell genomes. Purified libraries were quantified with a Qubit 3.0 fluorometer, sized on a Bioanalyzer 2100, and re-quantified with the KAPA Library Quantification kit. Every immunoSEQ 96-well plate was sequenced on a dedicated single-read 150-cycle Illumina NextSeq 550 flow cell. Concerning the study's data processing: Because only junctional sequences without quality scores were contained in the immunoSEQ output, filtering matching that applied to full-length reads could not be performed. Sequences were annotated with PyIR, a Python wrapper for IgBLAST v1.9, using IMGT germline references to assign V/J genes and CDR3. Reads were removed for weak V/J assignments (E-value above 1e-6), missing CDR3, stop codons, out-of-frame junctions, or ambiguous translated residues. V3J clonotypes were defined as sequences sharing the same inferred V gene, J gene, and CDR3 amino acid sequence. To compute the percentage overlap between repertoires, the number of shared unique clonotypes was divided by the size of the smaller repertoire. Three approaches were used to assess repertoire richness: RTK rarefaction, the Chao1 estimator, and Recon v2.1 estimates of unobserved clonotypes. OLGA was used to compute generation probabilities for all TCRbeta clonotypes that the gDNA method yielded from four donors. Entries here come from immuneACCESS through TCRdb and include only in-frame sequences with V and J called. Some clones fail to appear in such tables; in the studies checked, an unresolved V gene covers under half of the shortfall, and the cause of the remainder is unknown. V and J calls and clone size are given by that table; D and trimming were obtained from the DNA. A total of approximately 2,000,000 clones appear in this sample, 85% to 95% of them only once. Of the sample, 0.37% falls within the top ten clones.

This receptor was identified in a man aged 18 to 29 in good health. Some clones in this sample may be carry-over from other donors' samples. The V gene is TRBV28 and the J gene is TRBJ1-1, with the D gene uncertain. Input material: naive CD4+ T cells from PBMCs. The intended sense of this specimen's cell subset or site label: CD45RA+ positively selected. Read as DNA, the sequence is TGTGCCAGCAGTTTACTCGATCTTGAAGCTTTCTTT. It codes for CASSLLDLEAFF.